The rows below give T cell receptor beta chains drawn from one sample of a study of vaccination effects on CD4 cells after COVID-19. Sequencing used immunoSEQ multiplex PCR; TCRdb keeps in-frame clones, though not all of them. In the table there are tens of thousands of clones, more than 60% of which are singletons. Which antigens these TCRs recognize remains unknown. The material sequenced was CD4+ T cells from PBMCs cultured with SARS-CoV-2 spike peptides, taken before COVID-19 vaccination. These receptors were collected from a human donor who received a COVID-19 vaccine. Each CDR3 is given with its conserved first and last residue. D genes are given only for firm matches. Some rows mark clone size as missing; the rest say once, few, many or name a class of expanded clone.

len,v_gene,j_gene,d_gene,abundance,CDR3aa
17,TRBV4-3,TRBJ1-6,NA,NA,CASSQEGLSPYNSPLHF
16,TRBV27,TRBJ2-1,TRBD2,NA,CASSPPGLAGINEQFF
11,TRBV25-1,TRBJ2-3,NA,NA,CASTVSGTQYF
13,TRBV6-2/TRBV6-3,TRBJ2-7,NA,NA,CASSSTRPGEQYF
14,TRBV19,TRBJ2-1,TRBD2,NA,CASKGAGGNNEQFF
13,TRBV24-1,TRBJ1-1,NA,NA,CATSASTNTEAFF
18,TRBV7-8,TRBJ2-3,NA,NA,CASSLRPMTPVIVDTQYF
14,TRBV19,TRBJ2-7,NA,few,CASSVGDHSYEQYF
17,TRBV5-5,TRBJ2-3,NA,NA,CASSFSVREKGTDTQYF
14,TRBV5-6,TRBJ2-7,TRBD1,NA,CASSFRGPAYEQYF
14,TRBV5-1,TRBJ1-5,NA,few,CASSFSGLNQPQHF
15,TRBV5-1,TRBJ1-1,NA,NA,CASSYDPGANTEAFF
13,TRBV5-1,TRBJ1-2,NA,NA,CASSLGEGYGYTF
12,TRBV5-1,TRBJ2-3,NA,NA,CASSLEVDTQYF
16,TRBV5-4,TRBJ1-1,NA,NA,CASAKTGSDLNTEAFF
15,TRBV3-1/TRBV3-2,TRBJ2-5,NA,NA,CASSPISRLGGTQYF
16,TRBV18,TRBJ1-1,NA,NA,CASSPDTREANTEAFF
17,TRBV19,TRBJ2-1,NA,few,CASRTSEVDSSYNEQFF
13,TRBV24-1,TRBJ2-5,NA,few,CATSKTGVETQYF
16,TRBV7-2,TRBJ2-5,TRBD2,NA,CASSGTSGIGRETQYF
15,TRBV7-7,TRBJ2-5,TRBD2,NA,CASSPQTSGGETQYF
15,TRBV28,TRBJ2-5,TRBD2,NA,CASSRLAGVQETQYF
13,TRBV5-1,TRBJ2-3,TRBD2,NA,CASSLRGADTQYF
15,TRBV27,TRBJ1-2,NA,many,CASSLGSWGVGGYTF
16,TRBV5-5,TRBJ2-7,TRBD2,NA,CASSWTSGRSSYEQYF
16,TRBV28,TRBJ2-2,TRBD2,NA,CASQHRGREGTGELFF
14,TRBV11-3,TRBJ2-2,NA,few,CASSPPLNTGELFF
17,TRBV28,TRBJ2-5,NA,NA,CASSAFPREGARETQYF
15,TRBV18,TRBJ2-7,NA,NA,CASSPPVGGSYEQYF
11,TRBV20-1,TRBJ1-2,NA,NA,CSASIGYGYTF
15,TRBV7-2,TRBJ2-1,TRBD2,NA,CASSPIAGPYNEQFF
15,TRBV19,TRBJ2-2,TRBD2,NA,CASSFIAGEIGELFF
14,TRBV28,TRBJ1-1,NA,NA,CASTRGDTNTEAFF
16,TRBV28,TRBJ1-2,TRBD1,NA,CASISMLGQEFHGYTF
12,TRBV7-2,TRBJ2-7,NA,few,CASSSTLYEQYF
15,TRBV5-1,TRBJ2-2,NA,NA,CASSPEAPDTGELFF
13,TRBV7-2,TRBJ2-3,NA,NA,CASSPSWSDTQYF
14,TRBV5-1,TRBJ2-7,NA,NA,CASSLDTASYEQYF
17,TRBV4-3,TRBJ2-6,TRBD1,NA,CASSQGDSSSGANVLTF
14,TRBV7-9,TRBJ2-2,TRBD2,few,CATAGAGDVRELFF
13,TRBV10-2,TRBJ1-2,TRBD1,NA,CASSAVTGTGYTF
15,TRBV6-4,TRBJ2-3,NA,NA,CASSDSTGPTDTQYF
18,TRBV3-1/TRBV3-2,TRBJ2-5,NA,NA,CASSPRPGTVWRGETQYF
14,TRBV19,TRBJ1-5,NA,NA,CASSVTDSNQPQHF
15,TRBV6-5,TRBJ1-4,TRBD1,NA,CASTTGGGVNEKLFF